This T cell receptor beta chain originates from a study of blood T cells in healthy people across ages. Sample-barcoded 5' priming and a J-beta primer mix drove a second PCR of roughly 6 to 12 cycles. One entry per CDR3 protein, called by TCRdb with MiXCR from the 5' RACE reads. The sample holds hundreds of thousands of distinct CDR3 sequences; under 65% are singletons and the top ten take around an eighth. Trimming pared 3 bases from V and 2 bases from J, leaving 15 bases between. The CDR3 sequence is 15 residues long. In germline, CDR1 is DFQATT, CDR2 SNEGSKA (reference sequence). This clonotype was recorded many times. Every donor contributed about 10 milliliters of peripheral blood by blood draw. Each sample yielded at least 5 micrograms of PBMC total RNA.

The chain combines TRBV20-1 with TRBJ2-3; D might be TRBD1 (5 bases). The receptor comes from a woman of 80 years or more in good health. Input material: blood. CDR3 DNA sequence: TGCAGTGCTAGTCCCAGGGTCCTGTTCACAGATACGCAGTATTTT. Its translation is CSASPRVLFTDTQYF.